Listed below are T cell receptor beta chains from one sample, sequenced in a study of shared clonotypes between healthy human individuals. Data came from immunoSEQ multiplex PCR; TCRdb stores just in-frame clones and leaves some out. This table holds some 2.4 million clones, over 85% found once. The sequenced material came from naive CD4+ T cells from PBMCs. The receptors were gathered from a man aged 18 to 29 in good health. Some clones in this sample may be carry-over from other donors' samples. Both conserved end residues are part of each CDR3.

j_call | v_call | cdr3_aa
TRBJ2-1 | TRBV28 | CATGLAGFNEQFF
TRBJ2-2 | TRBV4-3 | CASSRSLGLIKTGELFF
TRBJ2-3 | TRBV10-1 | CASSLIAGGTQYF
TRBJ2-1 | TRBV9 | CASSVGLEREQFF
TRBJ2-3 | TRBV25-1 | CASSLRTSSTDTQYF
TRBJ2-3 | TRBV11-3 | CASSLQGATDTQYF
TRBJ2-7 | TRBV6-6 | CASSRTPAPYEQYF
TRBJ2-3 | TRBV25-1 | CASREGADTQYF
TRBJ2-1 | TRBV28 | CASSSPSARSYNEQFF
TRBJ1-1 | TRBV19 | CASSMLIPWTAPNTEAFF
TRBJ2-3 | TRBV28 | CASIPPSGREGPDTQYF
TRBJ2-7 | TRBV5-1 | CASSLQGPSFEQYF
TRBJ2-7 | TRBV29-1 | CSVGIGGPYEQYF
TRBJ1-1 | TRBV15 | CATSWDRVGDTEAFF
TRBJ1-5 | TRBV28 | CASSLRDRGKFGQPQHF
TRBJ2-7 | TRBV18 | CASSPPSSAEQYF
TRBJ1-1 | TRBV4-2 | CASSQDGAEAFF
TRBJ1-2 | TRBV6-1 | CASRPGTGTYGYTF
TRBJ2-1 | TRBV5-1 | CASSLGTSGNEQFF
TRBJ1-2 | TRBV5-1 | CASSLTGVGYGYTF